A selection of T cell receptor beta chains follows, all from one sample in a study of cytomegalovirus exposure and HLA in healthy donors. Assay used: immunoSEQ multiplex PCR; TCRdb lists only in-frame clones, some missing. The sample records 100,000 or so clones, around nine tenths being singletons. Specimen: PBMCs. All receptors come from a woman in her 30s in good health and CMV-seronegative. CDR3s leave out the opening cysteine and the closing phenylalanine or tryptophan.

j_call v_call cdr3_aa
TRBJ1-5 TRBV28 ASRATGGWGNQPQH
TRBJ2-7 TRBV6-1 ASRPNLAEQY
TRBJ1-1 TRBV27 ASSLGPNTEAF
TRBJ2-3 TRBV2 ASSLTGKSTDTQY
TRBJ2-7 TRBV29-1 SVDRQGSNEQY
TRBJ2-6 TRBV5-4 ASSRGGTGNSGANVLT
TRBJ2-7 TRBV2 ASSDFQGTSSYEQY
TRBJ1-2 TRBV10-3 ATLQGDYGYT
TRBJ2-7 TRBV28 ASRSTAYEQY
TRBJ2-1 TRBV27 ASSFLAGTYNEQF
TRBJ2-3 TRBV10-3 AISSGLAGGKGGHTDTQY
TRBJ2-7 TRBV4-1 ASSQALQGAPYEQY
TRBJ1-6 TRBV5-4 ASSLQNNSPLH
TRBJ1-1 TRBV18 ASSPYPGTVDTEAF
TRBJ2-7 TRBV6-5 ASRPGQGVIEQY
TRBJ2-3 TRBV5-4 ASSWRASTDTQY
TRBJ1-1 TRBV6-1 ASSEVEGKAEAF
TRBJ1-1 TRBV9 ASSVGTGSIGAF
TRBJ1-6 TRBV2 ASSDRVGYSPLH
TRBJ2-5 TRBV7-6 ASSLEGLGETQY